This T cell receptor (beta chain) emerged from a study of T cells after yellow fever vaccination. The germline CDR1 and CDR2 sequences are LGHDT and YNNKEL (reference sequence). This CDR3 is 15 amino acids long. The germline V and J ends were trimmed by 7 bases and 0 bases, with 12 bases remaining between them. TCRdb redid the calling of the 5' RACE reads with MiXCR, one entry per CDR3 protein. The repertoire holds about 320,000 distinct CDR3 sequences, around 7% seen once, with 18% in the top ten. Study outcomes and limitations: Secondary responses were weaker yet peaked faster, day 5 versus 15.

This clonotype showed up just a few times. The antigen is not known. The rearrangement joins TRBV3-1 to TRBJ2-2; D may be TRBD1 (6 bases). This receptor was identified in a man aged 18 to 35 who received the YFV17D yellow fever vaccine. Material: PBMCs, obtained approximately 40 days after the first yellow fever vaccination. CDR3 nucleotide sequence: TGTGCCAGCACCTCCGGGACAACGAACACCGGGGAGCTGTTTTTT. The encoded protein is CASTSGTTNTGELFF.